These 20 T cell receptor beta chains were sequenced from one sample in a study of shared clonotypes between healthy human individuals. Generated by immunoSEQ multiplex PCR, the TCRdb table keeps only in-frame clones and is missing some. The sample contains 2 million to 2.5 million clones, 90% to 95% of which appear only once. Sequencing was performed on naive CD4+ T cells from PBMCs. The subset was: CD45RA+ positively selected. The receptors here all came from a man in his late teens or twenties in good health. Some clones in this sample may be carry-over from other donors' samples.

The chain couples TRBV6-5 to TRBJ1-4; D gene unclear. The CDR3 has 14 amino acids. The germline V and J ends were trimmed by 6 bases and 8 bases, with 16 bases remaining between them. Germline CDR1 is MNHEY and CDR2 is SVGAGI. The CDR3 reads CASSRGPFREKLFF. The DNA for the CDR3 is TGTGCCAGCAGCAGAGGACCATTTCGGGAAAAACTGTTTTTT.

V and J are TRBV21-1 and TRBJ2-5; TRBD1 is the table's D call and was not checked against the DNA. TRBV21-1 is an annotated pseudogene. The CDR3 loop spans 18 amino acids. CDR3: CASSKQGGFDTFQETQYF. The CDR3 region has the DNA TGTGCCAGCAGCAAACAGGGGGGATTTGACACATTTCAAGAGACCCAGTACTTC.

V gene TRBV4-3 combines with J gene TRBJ1-2; D is ambiguous. Trimming pared 3 bases from V and 3 bases from J, leaving 14 bases between. Germline CDR1 is LGHNA and CDR2 is YSLEER. The CDR3 is made up of 15 amino acids. The CDR3, as DNA: TGCGCCAGCAGCCAGGACCTCGTAGGCGACTATGGCTACACCTTC. The encoded protein is CASSQDLVGDYGYTF.

The chain links TRBV7-2 to TRBJ1-1; D remains unclear. V was trimmed by 2 bases and J by 1 base, leaving 5 bases between them. CDR1 SGHTA and CDR2 FQGNSA come from the germline V gene. CDR3 length: 13 amino acids. The CDR3 DNA reads TGTGCCAGCAGCTTACAGACGAACACTGAAGCTTTCTTT. Amino acid sequence: CASSLQTNTEAFF. The full variable domain, rest sourced from reference TRBV7-2 and TRBJ1-1, is GAGVSQSPSNKVTEKGKDVELRCDPISGHTALYWYRQSLGQGLEFLIYFQGNSAPDKSGLPSDRFSAERTGGSVSTLTIQRTQQEDSAVYLCASSLQTNTEAFFGQGTRLTVV.

This chain joins TRBV20-1 and TRBJ2-7; D uncertain. This CDR3 has 11 residues. Germline V lookup: CDR1 DFQATT, CDR2 SNEGSKA (reference sequence). V was cut by 8 bases and J by 4 bases, with 12 bases left in between. The CDR3 nucleotides are TGCAGTACCGTTCCCGTATACGAGCAGTACTTC. Its protein is CSTVPVYEQYF.

Regarding this clone: This sample includes further DNA sequences coding for the same CDR3. V and J are TRBV5-1 and TRBJ2-5; D not resolved. This CDR3 is built from 14 residues. Germline CDR1 and CDR2: SGHRS and YFSETQ. Trimming shortened V by 1 base and J by 2 bases, and 9 bases separated the two germline ends. This chain's CDR3 is CASSLSWGQETQYF. The CDR3 bases are TGCGCCAGCAGCTTGAGTTGGGGACAAGAGACCCAGTACTTC. The complete variable domain, with remaining parts taken from reference TRBV5-1 and TRBJ2-5, reads KAGVTQTPRYLIKTRGQQVTLSCSPISGHRSVSWYQQTPGQGLQFLFEYFSETQRNKGNFPGRFSGRQFSNSRSEMNVSTLELGDSALYLCASSLSWGQETQYFGPGTRLLVL.

Concerning this clone: Other DNA sequences in this specimen translate into the identical CDR3. V gene TRBV14 combines with J gene TRBJ1-5; 7 bases are a match to TRBD1. V shed 1 base, J shed 4 bases, and the junction held 1 base outside the gene matches. This CDR3 region has 14 residues. Germline V CDR1 and CDR2: SGHDN, FVKESK. The CDR3 sequence: CASSQAGGNQPQHF. The CDR3 region has the DNA TGTGCCAGCAGCCAAGCAGGGGGTAATCAGCCCCAGCATTTT.

Here the CDR3 reads CSVQKGALAGGNNEQFF. The CDR3 DNA sequence: TGCAGCGTCCAAAAGGGGGCTCTAGCGGGAGGTAACAATGAGCAGTTCTTC. J is TRBJ2-1 and V is TRBV29-1, with 11 bases lining up with TRBD2. The trim removed 6 bases at V and 5 bases at J, leaving 15 bases unmatched. Per the germline V gene, CDR1 is SQVTM and CDR2 is ANQGSEA. This CDR3 comprises 17 residues.

In its sample, this clone was seen once. The chain recombines TRBV5-8 with TRBJ2-3; 7 bases map to TRBD2. This CDR3 has 16 residues. The V gene's germline CDR1 is SGHTS and CDR2 YDEGEE. V shed 2 bases and J 4 bases; nucleotides not matched to a gene: 10. CDR3 in amino acids: CASSFLAARGADTQYF. DNA for the CDR3: TGTGCCAGCAGCTTCCTAGCGGCTAGAGGTGCAGATACGCAGTATTTT.

This chain uses TRBV29-1 with TRBJ2-1, with D perhaps matching TRBD2 (6 bases). V was shortened by 6 bases and J by 0 bases, with 9 bases between the two germline ends. The germline V gene has CDR1 SQVTM and CDR2 ANQGSEA. This CDR3 region has 13 residues. The CDR3, as DNA: TGCAGCGTCTTAGCGGCCTCCTACAATGAGCAGTTCTTC. Protein sequence: CSVLAASYNEQFF.

V usage is TRBV9 and J usage is TRBJ2-2; D remains ambiguous. The CDR3 loop spans 14 amino acids. V was shortened by 2 bases and J by 6 bases, with 11 bases between the two germline ends. Germline values: CDR1 SGDLS, CDR2 YYNGEE. CDR3 amino acids: CASSVRFLPGELFF. The CDR3 DNA is TGTGCCAGCAGCGTCAGGTTTCTCCCCGGGGAGCTGTTTTTT.

The V gene is TRBV28, the J gene TRBJ2-7; D is tentatively TRBD1 or TRBD2 (5 bases each). The CDR3 contains 17 residues. The V and J ends lost 8 bases and 2 bases respectively, with 25 bases between them. Germline V gene lookup returns CDR1 MDHEN and CDR2 SYDVKM. The CDR3 nucleotides read TGTGCCAGCCAATCGGGGCTTTATTCCCTTTTAACCTACGAGCAGTACTTC. Its protein product is CASQSGLYSLLTYEQYF.

The sample holds one count of this clone. V and J are TRBV18 and TRBJ1-2, with D possibly matching TRBD1 (6 bases). The germline V gene encodes CDR1 KGHSH and CDR2 LQKENI. Trimming took off 4 bases at V and 7 bases at J, with 19 bases between the two ends. The CDR3 spans 15 residues. The CDR3: CASSRDYRERSGYTF. The DNA for the CDR3 is TGTGCCAGCTCACGGGATTACAGGGAGCGGAGTGGCTACACCTTC. Full variable domain (missing parts from reference TRBV18 and TRBJ1-2): NAGVMQNPRHLVRRRGQEARLRCSPMKGHSHVYWYRQLPEEGLKFMVYLQKENIIDESGMPKERFSAEFPKEGPSILRIQQVVRGDSAAYFCASSRDYRERSGYTFGSGTRLTVV.

V and J are TRBV11-2 and TRBJ2-3; possibly TRBD2 for D (5 bases). The V end was cut by 5 bases, the J end by 3 bases, with 18 bases between. This CDR3 spans 16 amino acids. CDR1 is SGHAT and CDR2 is FQNNGV in the germline V gene. The CDR3 DNA reads TGTGCCAGCAGCCGAGGGATTTCGGTGGGGACAGATACGCAGTATTTT. Protein product: CASSRGISVGTDTQYF.

The chain recombines TRBV18 with TRBJ2-5; 11 bases fit TRBD2. The J call may be faulty, since TRBJ2-7 better matches the DNA end. The CDR3 has 14 amino acids. The germline V gene has CDR1 KGHSH and CDR2 LQKENI. CDR3 sequence: CASGTTSGTDEQYF. In DNA, the CDR3 is TGTGCCAGCGGGACGACTAGCGGGACGGACGAGCAGTACTTC.

The chain joins TRBV11-2 to TRBJ2-7, with D perhaps TRBD1 or TRBD2 (5 bases each). CDR1 and CDR2 from the germline V gene are SGHAT and FQNNGV. Trimming removed 5 bases at V and 3 bases at J, with 23 bases between. The CDR3 length is 17 residues. CDR3 nucleotides: TGTGCCAGCAGCCCCAGGCCCGGTAAAGGGACCTACTACGAGCAGTACTTC. It codes for CASSPRPGKGTYYEQYF.

The chain links TRBV5-1 to TRBJ2-4; 7 bases line up with TRBD2. CDR1 and CDR2 (germline): SGHRS, YFSETQ. V was pared by 3 bases and J by 2 bases, with 5 bases of the junction left unmatched. There are 15 residues in the CDR3. The CDR3 coding sequence is TGCGCCAGCAGCTCCGGGACTACTTCCAAAAACATTCAGTACTTC. Its translation: CASSSGTTSKNIQYF.

The chain recombines TRBV7-9 with TRBJ1-2, with TRBD1 identical over 7 bases. V lost 4 bases, J lost 1 base, and 6 bases stayed unmatched. The CDR3 totals 15 residues. Germline V gene data show CDR1 as SEHNR and CDR2 as FQNEAQ (reference sequence). The CDR3 DNA reads as TGTGCCAGCAGCTATTCGACAGGGTATAACTATGGCTACACCTTC. Translation gives CASSYSTGYNYGYTF.

The J gene is TRBJ2-1, the V gene TRBV27; unclear D gene. With 8 bases removed from V and 0 bases from J, the gap between germline ends came to 14 bases. This CDR3 comprises 15 residues. Germline values: CDR1 MNHEY, CDR2 SMNVEV (reference sequence). The CDR3 sequence is CASGYGRSSYNEQFF. The DNA of the CDR3 is TGTGCCAGCGGGTATGGTAGGAGCTCCTACAATGAGCAGTTCTTC.

The V call is TRBV6-6, the J call TRBJ2-1, with a weak D call TRBD1 (5 bases). The CDR3 totals 15 residues. CDR1 is MNHNY and CDR2 is SVGAGI in the germline V gene (reference sequence). Trimming stripped 4 bases from V and 0 bases from J, with 10 bases between. CDR3 region: CASSLQVISYNEQFF. The CDR3 nucleotides are TGTGCCAGCAGTTTACAGGTTATCTCCTACAATGAGCAGTTCTTC.